This TCR beta chain was sequenced during a study of OX40 agonist ivuxolimab in advanced cancers. Germline assignment: CDR1 SGHVS and CDR2 FQNEAQ. J lost 9 bases, V lost 1 base, and 5 bases had no gene match. The CDR3 spans 14 residues. The protocol was immunoSEQ multiplex PCR, while the TCRdb copy is restricted to in-frame clones and leaves out a portion. Of 60,000 or so clones in the sample, 89% were seen once. This chain links TRBV7-8 with TRBJ2-1, with 8 bases that match TRBD1. The material sequenced was CD4+ or CD8+ T cells sorted from blood, taken in a trial of the OX40 agonist ivuxolimab. This clonotype was sampled from an adult with an advanced solid tumor such as melanoma, head and neck, liver or kidney cancer. The CDR3 nucleotides read TGTGCCAGCAGCTTAGATCAGGGGGCGAGTGAGCAGTTCTTC. It yields the protein CASSLDQGASEQFF.